The next 9 T cell receptor beta chains were all read from a single sample in a study of T cells after yellow fever vaccination. TCRdb analysed the 5' RACE reads with MiXCR anew, one entry per CDR3 protein. The data contain about 300,000 distinct CDR3 sequences, around 6.8% of them singletons. The source material was PBMCs, sampled about 41 days after the first yellow fever vaccination. The receptors here all came from a man younger than 30 who received the YFV17D yellow fever vaccine.

V and J are TRBV5-1 and TRBJ2-5, with 8 bases fitting TRBD2. The trim removed 1 base at V and 4 bases at J, leaving 15 bases unmatched. This CDR3 has 18 amino acids. In germline, CDR1 is SGHRS, CDR2 YFSETQ. Here the CDR3 DNA reads TGCGCCAGCAGCTTGAGCAGGGATGGTAGCGGGATTGGAGAGACCCAGTACTTC. Residues: CASSLSRDGSGIGETQYF.

The chain employs TRBV20-1 and TRBJ2-3; D perhaps matches TRBD2 (5 bases). Trimming pared 5 bases from V and 0 bases from J, leaving 12 bases between. The CDR3 is made up of 14 amino acids. The V gene's germline CDR1 is DFQATT and CDR2 SNEGSKA (reference sequence). CDR3 in amino acids: CSAPGSGSTDTQYF. The CDR3 nucleotides are TGCAGTGCTCCCGGCAGCGGTAGCACAGATACGCAGTATTTT.

The chain recombines TRBV4-3 with TRBJ2-3; 7 nucleotides agree with TRBD2. The CDR3 length is 15 residues. J was trimmed by 3 bases and V by 1 base; bases with no gene match: 4. Germline V gene data show CDR1 as LGHNA and CDR2 as YSLEER. The CDR3 loop is CASSQAAGETDTQYF. The DNA of the CDR3 is TGCGCCAGCAGCCAAGCTGCGGGGGAGACAGATACGCAGTATTTT.

The chain has TRBV18 and TRBJ1-6, with 8 bases fitting TRBD1. The J segment lost 5 bases and the V segment lost 3 bases, leaving 3 bases of the junction unmatched. Germline loops: CDR1 KGHSH, CDR2 LQKENI. The CDR3 sequence is 15 residues long. DNA for the CDR3: TGTGCCAGCTCACCCAGGACAGGGAATAATTCACCCCTCCACTTT. Protein: CASSPRTGNNSPLHF. Full variable domain (missing parts from reference TRBV18 and TRBJ1-6): NAGVMQNPRHLVRRRGQEARLRCSPMKGHSHVYWYRQLPEEGLKFMVYLQKENIIDESGMPKERFSAEFPKEGPSILRIQQVVRGDSAAYFCASSPRTGNNSPLHFGNGTRLTVT.

In this sample, this clonotype turned up many times. The rearrangement links TRBV7-2 to TRBJ2-1; D may be TRBD1 (6 bases). This CDR3 comprises 14 residues. V lost 5 bases and J lost 9, with 17 bases in between. The germline V gene has CDR1 SGHTA and CDR2 FQGNSA. This CDR3 reads CASSGQGGVGEQFF. In DNA, the CDR3 is TGTGCCAGCAGCGGACAAGGGGGAGTCGGTGAGCAGTTCTTC.

This clonotype was detected only a few times. The chain carries TRBV5-1 and TRBJ2-3; D gene ambiguous. The V end was cut by 7 bases, the J end by 1 base, with 13 bases between. Germline-derived CDR1 and CDR2 are SGHRS and YFSETQ. The CDR3 has 14 amino acids. The CDR3 here is CASYNNLRTDTQYF. The CDR3 DNA is TGCGCCAGCTATAATAATCTCCGCACAGATACGCAGTATTTT.

In this sample, this clonotype turned up a few times. The gene calls are TRBV10-3 and TRBJ2-2; maybe TRBD2 (5 bases). Germline V gene lookup returns CDR1 ENHRY and CDR2 SYGVKD. The CDR3 runs 14 residues. Trimming removed 3 bases from V and 8 bases from J, with 13 bases in between. The CDR3: CAISEYGKEGELFF. The CDR3, as DNA: TGTGCCATCAGTGAATACGGGAAAGAAGGGGAGCTGTTTTTT.

CDR3 residues: CASSLDAGGAYEQYV. The CDR3 DNA follows: TGTGCCAGCAGCTTAGATGCCGGGGGGGCTTACGAGCAGTACGTC. The chain has TRBV7-2 and TRBJ2-7, with TRBD2 matching over 8 bases. Germline V CDR1 and CDR2: SGHTA, FQGNSA. This CDR3 spans 15 amino acids. With V trimmed by 1 base and J by 4 bases, 6 bases remained unmatched.

There are a few counts of this clonotype. V is TRBV7-3 and J is TRBJ2-5; 12 positions agree with TRBD2. The CDR3 has 18 amino acids. Per germline, CDR1 SGHTA and CDR2 FQGTGA. V was pared by 2 bases and J by 3 bases, with 10 bases of the junction left unmatched. DNA for the CDR3: TGTGCCAGCAGCTTATCCCCACTAGCGGGGGGCGGGAAAGAGACCCAGTACTTC. Translation: CASSLSPLAGGGKETQYF.